The next 30 T cell receptor beta chains were all read from a single sample in a study of cytomegalovirus exposure and HLA in healthy donors. PCR involved 60 Vbeta and 13 Jbeta primers. TCRdb keeps only in-frame clones here, not all; method: immunoSEQ multiplex PCR. The data contain roughly 88,000 clones, roughly 71% of them seen just once; the ten biggest clones take up roughly 2.6%. Sequencing was carried out using PBMCs. The receptors originated from a man aged 45-60 years in good health and CMV-seronegative.

CDR3: CAITTDRVNEQFF. CDR3 sequence (DNA): TGTGCCATCACCACAGACAGGGTAAATGAGCAGTTCTTC. The gene calls are TRBV10-3 and TRBJ2-1, with TRBD1 identical over 7 bases. J was trimmed by 7 bases and V by 7 bases; bases with no gene match: 7. The length of the CDR3 is 13 residues. CDR1 and CDR2 from the germline V gene are ENHRY and SYGVKD.

The sample holds a few counts of this clone. The V call is TRBV2, the J call TRBJ1-1; 7 nucleotides agree with TRBD1. In germline, CDR1 is SNHLY, CDR2 FYNNEI. V shed 3 bases, J shed 1 base, and the junction held 8 bases outside the gene matches. CDR3 length: 16 amino acids. For the CDR3, the DNA is TGTGCCAGCAGTGATACACCGGGACAGAAGAACACTGAAGCTTTCTTT. It translates to CASSDTPGQKNTEAFF.

The rearrangement uses TRBV29-1 and TRBJ2-5, with 7 nucleotides matching TRBD2. Germline-derived CDR1 and CDR2 are SQVTM and ANQGSEA. This CDR3 has 11 residues. V was pared by 8 bases and J by 4 bases, with 4 bases of the junction left unmatched. The CDR3 nucleotides read TGCAGCCTTACTAGCGTAGAGACCCAGTACTTC. It specifies CSLTSVETQYF.

The CDR3 spells CASSLGGNSPLHF. For the CDR3, the DNA is TGTGCCAGCAGCTTAGGAGGAAATTCACCCCTCCACTTT. The chain uses TRBV11-3 and TRBJ1-6; D ambiguous. The germline CDR1 and CDR2 sequences are SGHNT and YENEEA. This CDR3 has 13 amino acids. Trimming took 1 base from V and 7 from J, leaving 5 bases between them.

This chain connects TRBV5-4 to TRBJ2-7; TRBD1 might be the D (5 bases). Germline V lookup: CDR1 SGHNT, CDR2 YYREEE (reference sequence). CDR3 size: 12 residues. Trimming removed 4 bases from V and 3 bases from J, with 8 bases in between. CDR3 sequence (DNA): TGTGCCAGCAGCAAAGGGGACTACGAGCAGTACGTC. Its translation: CASSKGDYEQYV.

This chain uses TRBV11-3 with TRBJ2-1; weak D call: TRBD1 (5 bases). Germline V gene sequence: CDR1 SGHNT, CDR2 YENEEA. The V gene lost 5 bases and the J gene lost 13 bases, with 18 bases spanning the gap. This CDR3 is built from 13 residues. For the CDR3, the DNA is TGTGCCAGCAGCCCGAACTACAGGTCAGAACAGTTCTTC. This translates into CASSPNYRSEQFF.

The CDR3 is CASSPGINEQFF. As DNA, the CDR3 is TGTGCCAGCTCCCCAGGGATCAATGAGCAGTTCTTC. The genes are TRBV25-1 and TRBJ2-1; the D gene is possibly TRBD1 (5 bases). V dropped 8 bases and J dropped 6 bases, with 11 bases sitting between them. The germline CDR1 and CDR2 sequences are MGHDK and SYGVNS. This CDR3 has 12 amino acids.

The rearrangement links TRBV28 to TRBJ1-2; 7 bases are shared with TRBD1. The J segment lost 6 bases and the V segment lost 3 bases, leaving 4 bases of the junction unmatched. Germline V gene sequence: CDR1 MDHEN, CDR2 SYDVKM. The length of the CDR3 is 13 residues. The CDR3 bases are TGTGCCAGCAGTTTGGCGGGACAGAATGGCTACACCTTC. Its protein product is CASSLAGQNGYTF.

This clone showed up just a few times. This chain connects TRBV7-2 to TRBJ2-6; D perhaps matches TRBD1 (6 bases). Germline V gene data show CDR1 as SGHTA and CDR2 as FQGNSA. The CDR3 is 18 amino acids. The ends were cut back, 5 bases at V and 0 bases at J, with 17 bases in the middle. This CDR3 reads CASSIGQPVPSGANVLTF. DNA of the CDR3: TGTGCCAGCAGCATAGGACAGCCTGTTCCCTCTGGGGCCAACGTCCTGACTTTC.

This clone has just one count. The CDR3: CASGLVRTSGRSWDEQFF. CDR3 sequence (DNA): TGTGCTAGTGGTTTGGTACGGACTAGCGGGAGGAGTTGGGATGAGCAGTTCTTC. The chain combines TRBV12-5 with TRBJ2-1, with 14 nucleotides matching TRBD2. This CDR3 comprises 18 residues. V was pared by 0 bases and J by 8 bases, with 9 bases of the junction left unmatched. Germline V gene sequence: CDR1 LGHNT, CDR2 FRNRAP.

This chain uses TRBV5-1 with TRBJ2-2; no clear D. The V end lost 0 bases, the J end lost 4 bases, and 7 bases lay between the germline ends. The CDR3 has 14 residues. Germline lookup yields CDR1 SGHRS and CDR2 YFSETQ. The CDR3 here is CASSLESGTGELFF. Here the CDR3 DNA reads TGCGCCAGCAGCTTGGAGTCCGGCACCGGGGAGCTGTTTTTT.

This clone was observed a single time. The chain carries TRBV19 and TRBJ1-6; no clear D. V lost 5 bases, J lost 7 bases, and 6 bases lay in between. From germline, CDR1 is LNHDA and CDR2 SQIVND (reference sequence). The CDR3 contains 12 residues. The CDR3 DNA sequence: TGTGCCAGTAGTGTCAGGAATTCACCCCTCCACTTT. Amino acid sequence: CASSVRNSPLHF.

Note on this clone: Distinct nucleotide sequences in the sample also encode this CDR3. The rearrangement uses TRBV7-8 and TRBJ2-7; D is possibly TRBD2 (6 bases). The CDR3 has 13 residues. CDR1 SGHVS and CDR2 FQNEAQ come from the germline V gene. With 1 base removed from V and 3 bases from J, the gap between germline ends came to 7 bases. The CDR3 spells CASSLGRDYEQYV. The CDR3 nucleotides read TGTGCCAGCAGCTTAGGGAGGGACTACGAGCAGTACGTC.

The V call is TRBV28, the J call TRBJ2-1; 8 positions match TRBD2. Germline V CDR1 and CDR2: MDHEN, SYDVKM. The CDR3 is made up of 16 amino acids. Trimming took 6 bases from V and 9 from J; bases not matched to a gene: 16. The CDR3 bases are TGTGCCAGCAGCTCCGTGACGCGGGGGGACACCATTGAGCAGTTCTTC. Translated: CASSSVTRGDTIEQFF. Drawing the rest from reference TRBV28 and TRBJ2-1, the complete variable domain is DVKVTQSSRYLVKRTGEKVFLECVQDMDHENMFWYRQDPGLGLRLIYFSYDVKMKEKGDIPEGYSVSREKKERFSLILESASTNQTSMYLCASSSVTRGDTIEQFFGPGTRLTVL.

CDR3 sequence reads: CAISESRGSGNTIYF. CDR3 bases: TGTGCCATCAGTGAGTCGCGCGGCTCTGGAAACACCATATATTTT. The chain combines TRBV10-3 with TRBJ1-3; the D is unclear. Germline values: CDR1 ENHRY, CDR2 SYGVKD. CDR3 size: 15 residues. V was cut by 0 bases and J by 0 bases, with 6 bases left in between.

The chain is built from TRBV10-3 and TRBJ2-5, with 9 nucleotides matching TRBD1. CDR1 and CDR2 (germline): ENHRY, SYGVKD. The CDR3 extends over 14 amino acids. V was clipped by 4 bases and J by 5 bases; unmatched bases: 5. The CDR3 coding sequence is TGTGCCATCAGTGGACAGGGGGACCCGGAGACCCAGTACTTC. This sequence encodes CAISGQGDPETQYF.

This clone was picked up one time. V is TRBV11-3 and J is TRBJ2-5; 8 bases are a match to TRBD2. The CDR3 length is 17 residues. The germline V gene encodes CDR1 SGHNT and CDR2 YENEEA. V trimming: 3 bases; J trimming: 1 base; junction bases outside the gene matches: 10. In DNA, the CDR3 is TGTGCCAGCAGCTTGCGGCGAGCGGGAGATCCCCAAGAGACCCAGTACTTC. This codes for CASSLRRAGDPQETQYF.

This rearrangement joins TRBV29-1 to TRBJ2-3; D perhaps matches TRBD1 (5 bases). The CDR3 is made up of 14 amino acids. The germline gives CDR1 SQVTM, CDR2 ANQGSEA. V lost 4 bases and J 0 bases, leaving 11 bases between the germline ends. The CDR3 loop reads CSVGGRSSTDTQYF. CDR3 DNA sequence: TGCAGCGTTGGGGGCAGATCTAGCACAGATACGCAGTATTTT.

The chain joins TRBV4-3 to TRBJ2-3; TRBD2 matches 9 bases. The CDR3 has 19 residues. The V and J ends lost 0 bases and 2 bases, in that order; junction bases with no gene match: 12. Germline V gene sequence: CDR1 LGHNA, CDR2 YSLEER. CDR3 coding DNA: TGCGCCAGCAGCCAAGATCTACCCGGGCGGGGGGGAGACACAGATACGCAGTATTTT. Its protein product is CASSQDLPGRGGDTDTQYF.

The chain recombines TRBV9 with TRBJ2-1, with 7 bases matching TRBD2. The J segment lost 1 base and the V segment lost 3 bases, leaving 4 bases of the junction unmatched. Germline CDR1 and CDR2: SGDLS and YYNGEE. The CDR3 is 15 residues long. The CDR3 sequence is CASSASGTSYNEQFF. The DNA for the CDR3 is TGTGCCAGCAGCGCTAGCGGAACTTCCTACAATGAGCAGTTCTTC. The whole variable domain, remainder taken from reference TRBV9 and TRBJ2-1, is DSGVTQTPKHLITATGQRVTLRCSPRSGDLSVYWYQQSLDQGLQFLIQYYNGEERAKGNILERFSAQQFPDLHSELNLSSLELGDSALYFCASSASGTSYNEQFFGPGTRLTVL.

The rearrangement links TRBV10-3 to TRBJ2-4; 7 bases are shared with TRBD1. V shed 2 bases, J shed 3 bases, and the junction held 1 base outside the gene matches. Germline assignment: CDR1 ENHRY and CDR2 SYGVKD. CDR3 length: 14 residues. CDR3 DNA: TGTGCCATCAGTGAGGCAGGGGGCAAAAACATTCAGTACTTC. Amino acids: CAISEAGGKNIQYF.

This clone was observed a single time. The genes are TRBV7-6 and TRBJ2-1, with TRBD2 matching 11 bases. This CDR3 has 15 amino acids. In germline, CDR1 is SGHVS, CDR2 FNYEAQ. After removal of 5 bases from V and 6 bases from J, the junction contained 6 bases not matched to a gene. In nucleotides, the CDR3 is TGTGCCAGCAGCCGCGGACTAGCGGGCCGCAATGAGCAGTTCTTC. Amino acid sequence: CASSRGLAGRNEQFF.

This chain links TRBV30 with TRBJ2-3; maybe TRBD1 (5 bases). Germline V CDR1 and CDR2: GTSNPN, SVGIG (reference sequence). V was clipped by 0 bases and J by 0 bases, with 13 bases between them. The CDR3 spans 16 residues. In nucleotides, the CDR3 is TGTGCCTGGAGTGTAGAATACAGGTTTAGCACAGATACGCAGTATTTT. Amino acid sequence: CAWSVEYRFSTDTQYF.

This clone came up a few times. The chain joins TRBV4-3 to TRBJ2-3; 11 nucleotides align to TRBD1. Germline assignment: CDR1 LGHNA and CDR2 YSLEER. J was trimmed by 9 bases and V by 3 bases; bases with no gene match: 2. CDR3 length: 13 residues. The CDR3 protein is CASSQGQGETQYF. The CDR3 nucleotides are TGCGCCAGCAGCCAGGGACAGGGGGAAACGCAGTATTTT.

This clone has just a few counts. The rearrangement joins TRBV9 to TRBJ1-2; 11 bases map to TRBD1. Germline loops: CDR1 SGDLS, CDR2 YYNGEE. This CDR3 region has 15 residues. With 0 bases clipped from V and 8 bases from J, the junction kept 6 bases outside the gene matches. CDR3: CASSVGGQGASGYTF. As DNA, the CDR3 is TGTGCCAGCAGCGTAGGCGGACAGGGGGCGTCAGGCTACACCTTC.

This clone has just a few counts. This chain links TRBV11-2 with TRBJ2-7, with a weak D call TRBD2 (6 bases). Germline V lookup: CDR1 SGHAT, CDR2 FQNNGV. Between the trimmed V and J ends, which lost 0 bases and 3 bases, there was a span of 9 bases. The CDR3 consists of 14 residues. The CDR3 here is CASSLEPGGYEQYF. As DNA, the CDR3 is TGTGCCAGCAGCTTAGAGCCCGGGGGCTACGAGCAGTACTTC.

This clone was counted only a few times. This chain uses TRBV9 with TRBJ1-1, with 7 nucleotides matching TRBD1. Trimming took 3 bases from V and 1 from J; bases not matched to a gene: 3. The length of the CDR3 is 14 residues. Germline CDR1 SGDLS, CDR2 YYNGEE. DNA of the CDR3: TGTGCCAGCAGCGGGGGACAGCAGAACACTGAAGCTTTCTTT. Translated: CASSGGQQNTEAFF.

This chain connects TRBV6-1 to TRBJ1-1; no clear D gene. The CDR3 contains 14 residues. Germline-derived CDR1 and CDR2 are MNHNS and SASEGT. V lost 4 bases, J lost 1 base, and 10 bases lay in between. The CDR3 region has the DNA TGTGCCAGCAGTGTGCTTTTGGCGAACACTGAAGCTTTCTTT. Encoded protein: CASSVLLANTEAFF.

The table lists this clone with a count of one. The chain links TRBV6-1 to TRBJ1-1, with a possible D match to TRBD1 (6 bases). Trimming removed 4 bases at V and 1 base at J, with 16 bases between. Germline loops: CDR1 MNHNS, CDR2 SASEGT. The CDR3 has 16 amino acids. The CDR3 spells CASSGGPGQWNTEAFF. The CDR3 region has the DNA TGTGCCAGCAGTGGGGGACCGGGACAATGGAACACTGAAGCTTTCTTT.

The chain carries TRBV5-4 and TRBJ2-3; D might be TRBD2 (6 bases). Germline CDR1 SGHNT, CDR2 YYREEE (reference sequence). Trimming left V 0 bases short and J 3 bases short, with 14 bases between. The CDR3 length is 16 residues. The chain's CDR3 is CASSLAGMGRTDTQYF. CDR3 bases: TGTGCCAGCAGCTTGGCGGGAATGGGGAGGACAGATACGCAGTATTTT.